This TCR beta chain emerged from a study of shared clonotypes between healthy human individuals. With V trimmed by 4 bases and J by 4 bases, 4 bases remained unmatched. This CDR3 contains 14 residues. Germline values: CDR1 MRHNA, CDR2 SNTAGT. Regarding the study as a whole: Sample collection involved blood only; tissue repertoires are likely different.

Everyone who donated was a Caucasian adult who lived in Nashville, Tennessee. Method: immunoSEQ multiplex PCR; TCRdb's copy keeps in-frame clones and lacks some. The table records 950,000 to 1,100,000 clones, roughly 80% of them present only once. Turning to this clone: What it binds is not known.

V and J are TRBV6-4 and TRBJ2-1; TRBD1 agrees at 7 bases. The source material was memory CD4+ T cells sorted from blood. Subset reported: CD45RA-negative fraction. The source of this sequence is a man aged 18 to 35 in good health. As DNA, the CDR3 is TGTGCCAGCAGTGCCACGGGACAGTACAATGAGCAGTTCTTC. Amino acid sequence: CASSATGQYNEQFF.